Sequencing of this T cell receptor beta chain was carried out in a study of T cells in Graves' hyperthyroidism and ophthalmopathy. Findings and limits, study-wide: Blood shared most expanded thyroid clonotypes above 0.001.

This CDR3 has 14 amino acids. Germline loops: CDR1 SGHTA, CDR2 FQGNSA. The V and J ends lost 4 bases and 5 bases respectively, with 11 bases between them. Regions amplified from RNA transcripts were the TCR beta CDR3 regions. The TCR CDR3 first-round RT-PCR relied on the HTBI primer set. One entry per CDR3 protein results from TCRdb running MiXCR on the multiplex PCR reads. Of a few hundred thousand distinct CDR3 sequences listed, less than 25% are singletons. Patients aged 18 to 65 with hyperthyroidism were newly diagnosed, with duration under 2 months. Orbital computed tomography, thyroid ultrasound, serum thyroxine and TRAb, and clinical symptoms together informed the diagnoses. PBMCs were collected from an approximately 9.3 ml volume of fresh peripheral blood. This clonotype was observed once. Its antigen is not known. A single base separates this from a much larger clone, so it may be a read error. A read error is likely, as this CDR3 ends without the conserved phenylalanine or tryptophan.

Sequencing was carried out using blood. This sequence originates from a man younger than 35 with Graves' hyperthyroidism. J is TRBJ2-2 and V is TRBV7-2; D ambiguous. This chain's CDR3 is CASSSRTQTGELFS. The CDR3 bases are TGTGCCAGCAGCTCCCGGACCCAGACCGGGGAGCTGTTTTCT.